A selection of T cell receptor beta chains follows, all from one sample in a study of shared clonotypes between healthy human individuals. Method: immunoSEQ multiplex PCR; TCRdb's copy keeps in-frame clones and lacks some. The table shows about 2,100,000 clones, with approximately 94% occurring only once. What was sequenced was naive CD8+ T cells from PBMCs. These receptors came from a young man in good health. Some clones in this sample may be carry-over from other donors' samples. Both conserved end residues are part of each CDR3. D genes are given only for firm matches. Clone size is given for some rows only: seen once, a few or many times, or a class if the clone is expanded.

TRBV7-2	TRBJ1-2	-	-	CASSSGGLYGYTF	TGTGCCAGCAGCTCCGGAGGGCTCTATGGCTACACCTTC
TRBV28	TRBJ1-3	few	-	CASSLPVYRSGNTIYF	TGTGCCAGCAGTTTACCCGTATACAGGTCTGGAAACACCATATATTTT
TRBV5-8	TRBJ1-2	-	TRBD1	CASSSRTGKDGYTF	TGTGCCAGCAGTTCACGGACAGGGAAGGATGGCTACACCTTC
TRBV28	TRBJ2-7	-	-	CASSPSGSRYEQYF	TGTGCCAGCAGTCCCTCAGGCAGCCGCTACGAGCAGTACTTC
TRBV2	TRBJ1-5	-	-	CASSTSGTDNQPQHF	TGTGCCAGCAGTACTAGCGGGACGGACAATCAGCCCCAGCATTTT
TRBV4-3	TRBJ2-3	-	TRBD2	CASSQGTSGRFTDTQYF	TGCGCCAGCAGCCAAGGGACTAGCGGGAGGTTCACAGATACGCAGTATTTT
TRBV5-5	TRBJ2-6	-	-	CASSHYGGRISGANVLTF	TGTGCCAGCAGTCATTACGGAGGACGGATCTCTGGGGCCAACGTCCTGACTTTC
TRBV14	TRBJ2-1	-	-	CASSQGREWVNEQFF	TGTGCCAGCAGCCAAGGCCGGGAGTGGGTCAATGAGCAGTTCTTC
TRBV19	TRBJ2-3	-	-	CASSILAVSTDTQYF	-
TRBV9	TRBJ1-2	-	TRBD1	CASSVEERTGRKGYTF	TGTGCCAGCAGCGTAGAGGAGCGGACAGGGCGGAAGGGCTACACCTTC
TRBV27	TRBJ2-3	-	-	CASSPETGTDTQYF	TGTGCCAGCAGTCCGGAGACTGGTACAGATACGCAGTATTTT
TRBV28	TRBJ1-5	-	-	CASSFRGSNQPQHF	TGTGCCAGCAGTTTTCGGGGTAGCAATCAGCCCCAGCATTTT
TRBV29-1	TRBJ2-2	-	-	CSVELDQRAGELFF	TGCAGCGTTGAACTCGACCAGCGGGCCGGGGAGCTGTTTTTT
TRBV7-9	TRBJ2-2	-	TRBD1	CASSSTRTGRNTGELFF	TGTGCCAGCAGCTCTACTCGGACAGGGAGGAACACCGGGGAGCTGTTTTTT
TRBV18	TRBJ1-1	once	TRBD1	CASSPDRGDEAFF	TGTGCCAGCTCACCAGACAGGGGAGATGAAGCTTTCTTT
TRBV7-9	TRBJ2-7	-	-	CASSLAQGHEQYF	TGTGCCAGCAGCTTAGCTCAGGGCCACGAGCAGTACTTC
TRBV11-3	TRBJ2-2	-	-	CASSFRDDTGELFF	TGTGCCAGCAGCTTTCGGGACGACACCGGGGAGCTGTTTTTT
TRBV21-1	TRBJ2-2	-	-	CASSKVSGELFF	TGTGCCAGCAGCAAAGTTTCTGGGGAGCTGTTTTTT
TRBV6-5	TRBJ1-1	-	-	CASRTGKGTEAFF	TGTGCCAGCAGGACGGGAAAGGGCACTGAAGCTTTCTTT
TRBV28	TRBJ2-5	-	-	CASSSDPSIRETQYF	TGTGCCAGCAGTTCGGACCCCTCGATCAGGGAGACCCAGTACTTC
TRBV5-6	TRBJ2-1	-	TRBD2	CASSLRLAGALLDNEQFF	TGTGCCAGCAGCTTAAGACTAGCGGGAGCTCTCCTCGACAATGAGCAGTTCTTC
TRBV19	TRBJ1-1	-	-	CASSGQLTDGMNTEAFF	TGTGCCAGTAGTGGCCAACTCACGGACGGTATGAACACTGAAGCTTTCTTT
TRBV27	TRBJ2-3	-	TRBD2	CASSLIAGVSTDTQYF	TGTGCCAGCAGCTTAATAGCGGGAGTTAGCACAGATACGCAGTATTTT
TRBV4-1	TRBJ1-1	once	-	CASRRVDGYNTEAFF	TGCGCCAGCAGAAGGGTGGACGGGTACAACACTGAAGCTTTCTTT
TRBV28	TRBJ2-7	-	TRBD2	CASSFPLAGVPGDEQYF	TGTGCCAGCAGTTTTCCCTTAGCGGGAGTTCCGGGCGACGAGCAGTACTTC
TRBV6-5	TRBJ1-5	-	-	CASSYERGSNQPQHF	TGTGCCAGCAGTTACGAACGGGGTAGCAATCAGCCCCAGCATTTT
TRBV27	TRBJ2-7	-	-	CASSSRGPSYEQYF	TGTGCCAGCAGCTCCCGGGGGCCCTCCTACGAGCAGTACTTC
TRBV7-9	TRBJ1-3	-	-	CASSPSVGGNTIYF	TGTGCCAGCAGCCCGTCGGTAGGCGGAAACACCATATATTTT
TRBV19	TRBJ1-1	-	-	CASSMRSITEAFF	TGTGCCAGTAGTATGAGGTCCATCACTGAAGCTTTCTTT
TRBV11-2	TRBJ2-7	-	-	CASSFNPDKSSYEQYF	TGTGCCAGCAGCTTCAATCCTGATAAGAGCTCCTACGAGCAGTACTTC
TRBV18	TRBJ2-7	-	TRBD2	CASSPPGLAGVYEQYF	TGTGCCAGCTCACCACCGGGACTAGCGGGAGTCTACGAGCAGTACTTC
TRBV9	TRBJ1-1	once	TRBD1	CASSPQQGALLEAFF	TGTGCCAGCAGCCCCCAACAGGGGGCGCTTTTGGAAGCTTTCTTT
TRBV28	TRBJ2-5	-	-	CASSSGRGDGETQYF	TGTGCCAGCAGTTCAGGTCGAGGGGACGGCGAGACCCAGTACTTC
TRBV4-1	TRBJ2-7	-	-	CASSQLTRQTYEQYF	TGCGCCAGCAGCCAACTTACCCGACAAACCTACGAGCAGTACTTC
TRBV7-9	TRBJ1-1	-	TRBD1	CASSFPRDREDTEAFF	TGTGCCAGCAGCTTTCCCCGGGACAGGGAAGACACTGAAGCTTTCTTT
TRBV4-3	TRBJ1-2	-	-	CASSLILTGNYGYTF	TGCGCCAGCAGCCTCATATTAACCGGGAACTATGGCTACACCTTC
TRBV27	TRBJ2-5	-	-	CASSLWTDQETQYF	TGTGCCAGCAGTTTATGGACAGACCAAGAGACCCAGTACTTC
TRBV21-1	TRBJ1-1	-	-	CASSKGGIVNTEAFF	TGTGCCAGCAGCAAAGGAGGGATCGTGAACACTGAAGCTTTCTTT
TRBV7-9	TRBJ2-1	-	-	CASSPPGGKAYNEQFF	TGTGCCAGCAGCCCCCCGGGGGGCAAAGCCTACAATGAGCAGTTCTTC
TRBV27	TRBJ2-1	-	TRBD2	CASSLLSPSGAHNEQFF	TGTGCCAGCTCCCTTCTATCGCCTAGCGGGGCCCACAATGAGCAGTTCTTC
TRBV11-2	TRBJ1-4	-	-	CASSLGTHLFF	TGTGCCAGCAGCTTAGGGACACATCTGTTTTTT
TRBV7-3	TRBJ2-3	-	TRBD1	CASSLLAGGASDTQYF	TGTGCCAGCAGCTTACTTGCAGGGGGCGCATCAGATACGCAGTATTTT
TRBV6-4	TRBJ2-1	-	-	CASSDWTGDLTDEQFF	TGTGCCAGCAGTGACTGGACGGGAGATCTTACGGATGAGCAGTTCTTC
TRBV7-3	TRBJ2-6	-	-	CASSFWTVPGANVLTF	TGTGCCAGCAGCTTCTGGACAGTCCCTGGGGCCAACGTCCTGACTTTC
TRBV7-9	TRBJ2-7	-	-	CASRDSYEQYF	TGTGCCAGCCGCGATTCCTACGAGCAGTACTTC
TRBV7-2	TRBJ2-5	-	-	CASSLGRRDRQETQYF	TGTGCCAGCAGCTTAGGTAGGCGCGACCGTCAAGAGACCCAGTACTTC
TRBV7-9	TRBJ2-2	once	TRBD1	CASSSKGQSNTGELFF	TGTGCCAGCAGCTCGAAGGGACAGTCGAACACCGGGGAGCTGTTTTTT
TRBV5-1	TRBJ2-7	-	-	CASSLTPSYEQYF	TGCGCCAGCAGCTTAACTCCCAGCTACGAGCAGTACTTC